The present entry profiles one TCR beta chain with its context. These data originate in a study of blood T cell repertoires in COVID-19. How the authors handled the data: By means of reference gene primer amplification, nucleated cell counts were estimated. Clones were sequenced by immunoSEQ multiplex PCR, and TCRdb holds only the in-frame ones, with some missing. D and trimming were read from the DNA, whereas the V and J calls and clone size are those reported in that table. The sample records about 100,000 clones, approximately 88% being singletons. This CDR3 is built from 13 residues. Germline V gene sequence: CDR1 MNHEY, CDR2 SVGAGI. The ends were cut back, 2 bases at V and 5 bases at J, with 9 bases in the middle.

The chain carries TRBV6-5 and TRBJ1-2, with no clear D. This clonotype was sampled from a human donor in a cohort sampled during active COVID-19. Sequences were obtained from peripheral blood. The CDR3 DNA reads TGTGCCAGCAGTTACCCCCGGGGTTATGGCTACACCTTC. Encoded protein: CASSYPRGYGYTF.